This T cell receptor (beta chain) was identified in a study of T cells in Graves' hyperthyroidism and ophthalmopathy. The study's findings and limits: The model identified upcoming ophthalmopathy a median around 6 months ahead of onset. Among thyroid clonotypes expanded above 0.001, most also appeared in blood.

This clonotype was seen many times. The target antigen is unknown. The study based diagnoses on clinical symptoms, serum thyroxine and TRAb, thyroid ultrasound and orbital computed tomography. Researchers took RNA transcripts and amplified the TCR beta CDR3 regions from them. With the HTBI primer set, the TCR CDR3 went through a first round of RT-PCR. TCRdb reprocessed the multiplex PCR reads with MiXCR, giving one entry per CDR3 protein. Seen here are some 250,000 distinct CDR3 sequences, more than 12% observed once, and the top ten hold about an eighth. CDR1 and CDR2 from the germline V gene are MNHEY and SMNVEV (reference sequence). V lost 5 bases and J 4 bases, leaving 17 bases between the germline ends. There are 15 residues in the CDR3.

The sequenced material came from blood. The TCR originated in a woman aged 40-49 years with Graves' hyperthyroidism that later progressed to Graves' ophthalmopathy. The rearrangement uses TRBV27 and TRBJ1-2; possibly TRBD1 for D (6 bases). DNA for the CDR3: TGTGCCAGCAGTCCCGTATCCGGGGGCGGCTATGGCTACACCTTC. Protein: CASSPVSGGGYGYTF.